This T cell receptor beta chain stems from a study of blood T cell dynamics during melanoma immunotherapy. Study as a whole: Standard first-line treatment here was pembrolizumab or nivolumab plus ipilimumab in metastatic melanoma.

The method was immunoSEQ multiplex PCR; TCRdb's version includes in-frame clones alone and lacks a portion of them. Here the sample spans 1,300 or so clones, just under 75% being singletons. The V gene's germline CDR1 is SGHNT and CDR2 YYREEE (reference sequence). Trimming shortened V by 2 bases and J by 10 bases, and 19 bases separated the two germline ends. The length of the CDR3 is 15 residues. As regards this clone: The antigen is undetermined.

Noted time point: pre-treatment baseline. Memory T cells counted as immune-effector cells when CD3+ CD4- CD8+ CD45RA- CD45RO-high CD27- CCR7-. The study, taken as a whole, reports: The most clonal sorted CD8+ subset, immune-effector cells, was closest to cell-free DNA CDR3 sequences.

This sequence was found in a human donor with melanoma. Sequenced here: CD8+ T cells from blood, sampled from a patient treated with checkpoint blockade. This chain uses TRBV5-4 with TRBJ2-1, with D perhaps matching TRBD2 (6 bases). The CDR3, as DNA: TGTGCCAGCAGCTTCGGGCGGGGTGAGGGCCGAGAGCAGTTCTTC. Its protein is CASSFGRGEGREQFF.